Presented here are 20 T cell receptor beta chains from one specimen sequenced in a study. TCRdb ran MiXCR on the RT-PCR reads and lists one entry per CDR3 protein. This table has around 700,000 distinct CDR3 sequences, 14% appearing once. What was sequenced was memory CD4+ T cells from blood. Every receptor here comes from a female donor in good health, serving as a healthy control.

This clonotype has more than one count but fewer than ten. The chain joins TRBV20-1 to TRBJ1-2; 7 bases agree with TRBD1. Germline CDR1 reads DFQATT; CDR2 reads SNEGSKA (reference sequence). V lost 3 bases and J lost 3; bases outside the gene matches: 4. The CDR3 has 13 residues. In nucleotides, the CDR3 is TGCAGTGCTAGGGGTGGACAGGACTATGGCTACACCTTC. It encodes CSARGGQDYGYTF.

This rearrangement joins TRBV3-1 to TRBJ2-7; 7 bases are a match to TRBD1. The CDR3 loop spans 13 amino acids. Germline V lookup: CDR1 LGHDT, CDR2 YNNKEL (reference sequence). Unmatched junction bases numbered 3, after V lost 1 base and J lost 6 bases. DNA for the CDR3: TGTGCCAGCAGCCAAGCTCGACAGGGCGAGCAGTACTTC. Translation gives CASSQARQGEQYF.

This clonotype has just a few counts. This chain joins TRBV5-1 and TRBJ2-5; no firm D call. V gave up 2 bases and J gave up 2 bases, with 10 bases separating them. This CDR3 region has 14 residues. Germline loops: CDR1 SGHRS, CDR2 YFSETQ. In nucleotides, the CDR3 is TGCGCCAGCAGCTTCCGTCCGTATCAAGAGACCCAGTACTTC. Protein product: CASSFRPYQETQYF.

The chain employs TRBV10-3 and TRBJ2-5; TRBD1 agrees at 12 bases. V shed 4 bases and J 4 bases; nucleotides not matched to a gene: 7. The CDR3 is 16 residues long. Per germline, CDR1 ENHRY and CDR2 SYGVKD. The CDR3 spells CAISVPGQGARETQYF. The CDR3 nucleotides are TGTGCCATCAGTGTACCGGGACAGGGGGCGCGAGAGACCCAGTACTTC.

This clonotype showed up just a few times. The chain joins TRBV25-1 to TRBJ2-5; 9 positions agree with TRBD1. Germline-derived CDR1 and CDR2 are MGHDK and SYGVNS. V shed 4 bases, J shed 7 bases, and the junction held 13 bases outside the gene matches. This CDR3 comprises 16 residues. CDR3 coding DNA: TGTGCCAGCAGTGGCCACGGACAGGGGACGGAGAGGACCCAGTACTTC. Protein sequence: CASSGHGQGTERTQYF. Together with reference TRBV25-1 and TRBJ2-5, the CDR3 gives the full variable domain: EADIYQTPRYLVIGTGKKITLECSQTMGHDKMYWYQQDPGMELHLIHYSYGVNSTEKGDLSSESTVSRIRTEHFPLTLESARPSHTSQYLCASSGHGQGTERTQYFGPGTRLLVL.

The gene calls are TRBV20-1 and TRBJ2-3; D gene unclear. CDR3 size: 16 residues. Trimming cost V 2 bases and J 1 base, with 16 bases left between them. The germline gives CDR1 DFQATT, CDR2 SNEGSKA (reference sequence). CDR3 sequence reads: CSARKGKPGGTDTQYF. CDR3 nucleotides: TGCAGTGCTAGAAAGGGCAAACCGGGTGGCACAGATACGCAGTATTTT.

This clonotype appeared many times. This CDR3 is CASRASGATYEQYF. CDR3 nucleotide sequence: TGTGCCAGCAGGGCTAGCGGGGCCACCTACGAGCAGTACTTC. This rearrangement joins TRBV12-3 or TRBV12-4 to TRBJ2-7; 9 bases agree with TRBD2. V shed 6 bases and J 2 bases; nucleotides not matched to a gene: 5. The CDR3 has 14 residues.

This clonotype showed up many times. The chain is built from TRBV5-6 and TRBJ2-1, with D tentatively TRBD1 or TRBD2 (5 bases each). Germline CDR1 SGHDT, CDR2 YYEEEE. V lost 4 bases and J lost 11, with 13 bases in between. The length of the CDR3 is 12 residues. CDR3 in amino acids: CASSLGWDQQFF. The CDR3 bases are TGTGCCAGCAGCCTGGGTTGGGACCAGCAGTTCTTC.

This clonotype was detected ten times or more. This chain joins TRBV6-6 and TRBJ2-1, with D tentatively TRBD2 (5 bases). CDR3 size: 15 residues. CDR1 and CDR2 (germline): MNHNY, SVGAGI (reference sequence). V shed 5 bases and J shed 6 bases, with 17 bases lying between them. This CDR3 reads CASSSRDPAGNEQFF. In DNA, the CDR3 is TGTGCCAGCAGTAGCCGAGACCCCGCGGGCAATGAGCAGTTCTTC.

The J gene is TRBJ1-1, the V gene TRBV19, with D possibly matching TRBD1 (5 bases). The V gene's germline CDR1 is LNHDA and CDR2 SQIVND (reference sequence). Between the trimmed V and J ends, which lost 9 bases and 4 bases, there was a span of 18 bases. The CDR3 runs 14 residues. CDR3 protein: CASDPSGMSTEAFF. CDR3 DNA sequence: TGTGCCAGCGACCCTTCAGGGATGAGCACTGAAGCTTTCTTT.

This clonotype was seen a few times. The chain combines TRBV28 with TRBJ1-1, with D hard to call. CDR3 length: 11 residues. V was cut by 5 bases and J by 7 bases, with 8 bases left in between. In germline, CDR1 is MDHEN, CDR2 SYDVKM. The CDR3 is CASSRRREAFF. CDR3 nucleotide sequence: TGTGCCAGCAGTCGACGGCGTGAAGCTTTCTTT.

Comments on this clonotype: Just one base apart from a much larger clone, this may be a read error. CDR3 region: CASNPDRGESPLHF. CDR3 nucleotides: TGTGCCAGCAACCCAGACAGGGGGGAATCACCCCTCCACTTT. The chain couples TRBV12-3 or TRBV12-4 to TRBJ1-6, with 9 bases identical to TRBD1. The CDR3 has 14 amino acids. V was pared by 7 bases and J by 10 bases, with 8 bases of the junction left unmatched.

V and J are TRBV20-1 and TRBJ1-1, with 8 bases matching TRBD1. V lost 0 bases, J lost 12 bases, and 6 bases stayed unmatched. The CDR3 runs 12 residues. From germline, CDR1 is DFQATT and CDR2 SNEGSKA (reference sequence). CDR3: CSARDWTGMTFF. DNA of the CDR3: TGCAGTGCTAGAGACTGGACAGGGATGACTTTCTTT.

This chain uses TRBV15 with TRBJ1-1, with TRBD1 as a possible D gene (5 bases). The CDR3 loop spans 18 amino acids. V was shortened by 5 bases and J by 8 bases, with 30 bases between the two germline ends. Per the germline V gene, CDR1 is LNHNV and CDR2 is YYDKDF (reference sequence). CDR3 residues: CATSPLVLRGIKVKEAFF. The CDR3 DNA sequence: TGTGCCACCAGCCCCCTCGTTTTGAGGGGTATTAAGGTTAAGGAAGCTTTCTTT.

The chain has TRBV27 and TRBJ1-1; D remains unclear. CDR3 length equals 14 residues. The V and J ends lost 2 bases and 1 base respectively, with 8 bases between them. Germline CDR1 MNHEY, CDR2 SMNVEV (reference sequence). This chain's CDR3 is CASSLTAQNTEAFF. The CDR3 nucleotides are TGTGCCAGCAGTTTAACAGCCCAGAACACTGAAGCTTTCTTT.

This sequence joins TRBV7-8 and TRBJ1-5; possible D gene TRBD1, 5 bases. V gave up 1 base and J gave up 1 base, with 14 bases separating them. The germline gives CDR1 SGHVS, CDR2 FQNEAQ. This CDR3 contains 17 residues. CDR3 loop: CASSLGHSGGSNQPQHF. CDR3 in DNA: TGTGCCAGCAGCTTAGGACATTCCGGGGGAAGCAATCAGCCCCAGCATTTT.

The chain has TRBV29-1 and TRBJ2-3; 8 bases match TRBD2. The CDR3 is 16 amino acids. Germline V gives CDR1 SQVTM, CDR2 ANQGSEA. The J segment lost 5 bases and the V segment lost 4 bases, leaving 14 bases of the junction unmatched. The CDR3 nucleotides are TGCAGCGTTGGAACGGGAGGGCCGGGTTATATAGATACGCAGTATTTT. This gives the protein CSVGTGGPGYIDTQYF.

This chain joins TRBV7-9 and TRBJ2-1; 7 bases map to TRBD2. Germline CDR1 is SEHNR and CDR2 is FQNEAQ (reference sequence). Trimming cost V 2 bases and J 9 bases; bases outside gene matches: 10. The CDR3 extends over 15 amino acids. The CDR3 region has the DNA TGTGCCAGCAGCTTAATGGCGGGAGTGGTCTCTGAGCAGTTCTTC. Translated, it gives CASSLMAGVVSEQFF.

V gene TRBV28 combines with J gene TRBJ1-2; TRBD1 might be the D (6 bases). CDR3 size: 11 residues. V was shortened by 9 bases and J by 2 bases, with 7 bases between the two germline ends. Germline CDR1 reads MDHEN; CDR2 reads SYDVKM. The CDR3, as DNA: TGTGCCAGTGGACAGAACTATGGCTACACCTTC. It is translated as CASGQNYGYTF.

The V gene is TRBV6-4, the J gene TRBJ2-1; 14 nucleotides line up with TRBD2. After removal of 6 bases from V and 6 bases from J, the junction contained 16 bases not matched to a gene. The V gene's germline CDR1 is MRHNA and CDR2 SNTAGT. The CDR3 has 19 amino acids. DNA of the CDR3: TGTGCCAGCAGCGACCTGACTAGCGGGGGGGCCCCCAAGATCAATGAGCAGTTCTTC. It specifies CASSDLTSGGAPKINEQFF.